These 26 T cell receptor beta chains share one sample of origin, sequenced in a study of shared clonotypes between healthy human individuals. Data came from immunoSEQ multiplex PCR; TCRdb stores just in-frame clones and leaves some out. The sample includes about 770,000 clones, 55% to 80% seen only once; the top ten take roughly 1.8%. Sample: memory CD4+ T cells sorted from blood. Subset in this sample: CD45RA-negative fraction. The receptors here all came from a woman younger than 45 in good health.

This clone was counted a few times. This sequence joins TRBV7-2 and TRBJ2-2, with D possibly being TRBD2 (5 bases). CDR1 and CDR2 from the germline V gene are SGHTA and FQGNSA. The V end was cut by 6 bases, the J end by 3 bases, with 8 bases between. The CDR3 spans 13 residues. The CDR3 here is CASRWTYTGELFF. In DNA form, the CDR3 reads TGTGCCAGCAGATGGACTTACACCGGGGAGCTGTTTTTT.

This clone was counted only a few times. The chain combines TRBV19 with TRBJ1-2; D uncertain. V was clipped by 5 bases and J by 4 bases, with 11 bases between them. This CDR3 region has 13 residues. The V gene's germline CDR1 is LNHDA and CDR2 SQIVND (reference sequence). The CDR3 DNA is TGTGCCAGTAGTCTCCTTGGCAGCTATGGCTACACCTTC. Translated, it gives CASSLLGSYGYTF.

CDR3 amino acids: CASSSSGTGTWGYTF. CDR3 in DNA: TGTGCCAGCAGTTCCAGTGGGACAGGGACCTGGGGCTACACCTTC. The chain combines TRBV28 with TRBJ1-2; 9 bases match TRBD1. There are 15 residues in the CDR3. Per germline, CDR1 MDHEN and CDR2 SYDVKM. J was trimmed by 8 bases and V by 4 bases; bases with no gene match: 11.

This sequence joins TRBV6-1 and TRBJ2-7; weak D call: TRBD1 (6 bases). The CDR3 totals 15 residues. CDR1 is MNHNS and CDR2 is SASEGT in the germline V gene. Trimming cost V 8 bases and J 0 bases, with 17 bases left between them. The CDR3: CASHPNTQGSYEQYF. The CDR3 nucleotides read TGTGCCAGCCACCCGAACACACAGGGCTCCTACGAGCAGTACTTC.

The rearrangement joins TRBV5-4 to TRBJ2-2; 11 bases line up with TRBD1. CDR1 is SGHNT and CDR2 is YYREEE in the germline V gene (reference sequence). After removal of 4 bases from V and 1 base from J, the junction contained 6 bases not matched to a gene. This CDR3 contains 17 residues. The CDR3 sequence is CASSRDRGFGNTGELFF. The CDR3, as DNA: TGTGCCAGCAGCAGGGACAGGGGGTTCGGGAACACCGGGGAGCTGTTTTTT.

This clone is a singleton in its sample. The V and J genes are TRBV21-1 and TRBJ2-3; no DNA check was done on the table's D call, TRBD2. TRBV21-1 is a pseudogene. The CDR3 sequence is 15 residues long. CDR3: CASNSGTANTDTQYF. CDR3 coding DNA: TGTGCCAGCAACTCCGGGACTGCTAACACAGATACGCAGTATTTT.

The CDR3 is CASSVGEQTFNEQFF. CDR3 in DNA: TGTGCCAGCAGTGTTGGGGAACAGACTTTCAATGAGCAGTTCTTC. V gene TRBV6-4 combines with J gene TRBJ2-1, with unresolved D. Germline CDR1 is MRHNA and CDR2 is SNTAGT. The V gene lost 4 bases and the J gene lost 6 bases, with 16 bases spanning the gap. This CDR3 has 15 amino acids.

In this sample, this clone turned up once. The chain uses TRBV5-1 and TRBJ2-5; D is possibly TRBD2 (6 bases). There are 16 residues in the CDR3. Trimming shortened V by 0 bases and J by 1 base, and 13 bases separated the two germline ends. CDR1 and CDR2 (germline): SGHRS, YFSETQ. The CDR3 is CASSLGGLGGQETQYF. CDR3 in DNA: TGCGCCAGCAGCTTGGGGGGCTTGGGAGGCCAAGAGACCCAGTACTTC.

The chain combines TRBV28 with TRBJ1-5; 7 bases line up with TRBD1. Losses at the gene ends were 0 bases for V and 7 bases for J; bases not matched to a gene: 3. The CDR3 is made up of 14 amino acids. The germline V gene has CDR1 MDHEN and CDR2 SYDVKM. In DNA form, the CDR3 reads TGTGCCAGCAGTTTATGGGAGGGGGCACAGCCCCAGCATTTT. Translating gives CASSLWEGAQPQHF.

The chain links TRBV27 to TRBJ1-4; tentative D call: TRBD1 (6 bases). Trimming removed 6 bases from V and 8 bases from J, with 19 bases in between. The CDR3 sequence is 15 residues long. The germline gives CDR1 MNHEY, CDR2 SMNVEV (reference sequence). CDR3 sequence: CASRSGFGGQEKLFF. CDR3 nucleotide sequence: TGTGCCAGCAGATCGGGCTTTGGGGGCCAGGAAAAACTGTTTTTT.

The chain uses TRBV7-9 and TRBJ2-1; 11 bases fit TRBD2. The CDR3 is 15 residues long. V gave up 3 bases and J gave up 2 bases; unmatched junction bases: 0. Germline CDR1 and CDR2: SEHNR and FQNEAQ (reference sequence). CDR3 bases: TGTGCCAGCAGCTTGACTAGCGGGACCTACAATGAGCAGTTCTTC. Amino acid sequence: CASSLTSGTYNEQFF.

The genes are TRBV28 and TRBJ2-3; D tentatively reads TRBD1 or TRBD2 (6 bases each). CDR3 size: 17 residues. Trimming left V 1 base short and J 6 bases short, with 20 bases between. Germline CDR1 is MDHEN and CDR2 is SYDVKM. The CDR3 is CASSLSWGAQQEDTQYF. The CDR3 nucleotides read TGTGCCAGCAGTTTATCATGGGGGGCTCAGCAGGAGGATACGCAGTATTTT. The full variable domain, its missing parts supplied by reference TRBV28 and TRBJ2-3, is DVKVTQSSRYLVKRTGEKVFLECVQDMDHENMFWYRQDPGLGLRLIYFSYDVKMKEKGDIPEGYSVSREKKERFSLILESASTNQTSMYLCASSLSWGAQQEDTQYFGPGTRLTVL.

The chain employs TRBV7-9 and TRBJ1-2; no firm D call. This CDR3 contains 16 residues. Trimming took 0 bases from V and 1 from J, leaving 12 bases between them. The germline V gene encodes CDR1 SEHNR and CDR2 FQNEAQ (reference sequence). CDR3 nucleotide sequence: TGTGCCAGCAGCTTAGCGGGGAGGCCCCTTAACTATGGCTACACCTTC. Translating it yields CASSLAGRPLNYGYTF.

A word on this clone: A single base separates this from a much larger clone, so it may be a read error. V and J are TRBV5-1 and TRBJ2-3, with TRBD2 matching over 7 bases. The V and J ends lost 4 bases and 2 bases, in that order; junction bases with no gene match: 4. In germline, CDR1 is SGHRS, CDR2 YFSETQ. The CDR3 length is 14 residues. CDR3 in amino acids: CASSPGTNTDTQYF. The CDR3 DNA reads TGCGCCAGCAGCCCCGGGACTAACACAGATACGCAGTATTTT.

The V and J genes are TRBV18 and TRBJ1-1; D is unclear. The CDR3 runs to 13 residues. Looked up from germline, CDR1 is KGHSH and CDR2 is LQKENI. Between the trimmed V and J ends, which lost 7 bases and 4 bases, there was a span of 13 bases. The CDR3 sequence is CASFPGVGTEAFF. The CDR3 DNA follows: TGTGCCAGCTTCCCCGGGGTTGGCACTGAAGCTTTCTTT.

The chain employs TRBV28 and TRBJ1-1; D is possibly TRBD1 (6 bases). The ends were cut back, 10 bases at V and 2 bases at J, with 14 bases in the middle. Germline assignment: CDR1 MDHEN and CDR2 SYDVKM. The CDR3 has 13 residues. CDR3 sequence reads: CATERGSNTEAFF. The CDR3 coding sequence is TGTGCCACAGAGAGGGGGTCTAACACTGAAGCTTTCTTT.

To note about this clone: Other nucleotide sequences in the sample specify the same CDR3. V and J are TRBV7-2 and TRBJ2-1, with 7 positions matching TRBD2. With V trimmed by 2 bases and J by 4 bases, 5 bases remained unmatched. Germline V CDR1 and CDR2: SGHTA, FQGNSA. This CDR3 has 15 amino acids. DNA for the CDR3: TGTGCCAGCAGCTTAAGGCTAGCGGCTTACAATGAGCAGTTCTTC. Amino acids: CASSLRLAAYNEQFF.

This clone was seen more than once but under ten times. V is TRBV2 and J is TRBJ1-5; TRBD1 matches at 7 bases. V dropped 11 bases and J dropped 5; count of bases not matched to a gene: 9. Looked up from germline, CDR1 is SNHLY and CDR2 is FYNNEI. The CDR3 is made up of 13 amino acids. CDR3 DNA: TGTGCCGGACAGGTGACAGCGGATCAGCCCCAGCATTTT. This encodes CAGQVTADQPQHF.

CDR3 DNA sequence: TGTGCCAGCAGCCTCCTACCGGGGGCAGACTACGAGCAGTACTTC. It is translated as CASSLLPGADYEQYF. The V call is TRBV6-4, the J call TRBJ2-7; the D call may be TRBD1 or TRBD2 (6 bases each). Trimming removed 6 bases from V and 3 bases from J, with 18 bases in between. The CDR3 is 15 residues long. Looked up from germline, CDR1 is MRHNA and CDR2 is SNTAGT.

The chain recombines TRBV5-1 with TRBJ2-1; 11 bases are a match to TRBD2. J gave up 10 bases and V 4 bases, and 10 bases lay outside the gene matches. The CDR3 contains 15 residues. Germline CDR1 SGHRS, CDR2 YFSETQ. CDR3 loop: CASSVTSGTWKEQFF. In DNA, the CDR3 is TGCGCCAGCAGCGTGACTAGCGGGACTTGGAAGGAGCAGTTCTTC.

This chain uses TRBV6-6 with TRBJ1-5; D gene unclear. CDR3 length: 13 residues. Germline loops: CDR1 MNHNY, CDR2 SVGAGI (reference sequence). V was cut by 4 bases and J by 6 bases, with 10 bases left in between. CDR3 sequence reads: CASSSEVPQPQHF. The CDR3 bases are TGTGCCAGCAGTTCGGAGGTCCCTCAGCCCCAGCATTTT.

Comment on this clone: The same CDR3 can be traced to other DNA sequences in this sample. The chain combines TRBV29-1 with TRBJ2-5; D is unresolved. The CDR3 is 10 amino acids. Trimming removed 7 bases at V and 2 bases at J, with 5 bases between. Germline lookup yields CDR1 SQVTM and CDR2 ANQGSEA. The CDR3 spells CSARQETQYF. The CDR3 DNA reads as TGCAGCGCCCGACAAGAGACCCAGTACTTC.

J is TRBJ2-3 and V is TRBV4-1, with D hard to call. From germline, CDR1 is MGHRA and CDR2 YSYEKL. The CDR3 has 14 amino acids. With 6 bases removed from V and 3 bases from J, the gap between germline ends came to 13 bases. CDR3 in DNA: TGCGCCAGCAGTCAGCCGATCCTAACAGATACGCAGTATTTT. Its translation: CASSQPILTDTQYF.

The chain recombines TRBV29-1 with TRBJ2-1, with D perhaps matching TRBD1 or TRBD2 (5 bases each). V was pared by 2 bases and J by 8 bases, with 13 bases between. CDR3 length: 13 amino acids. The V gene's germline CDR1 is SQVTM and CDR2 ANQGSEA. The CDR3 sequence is CSVESPGRDEQFF. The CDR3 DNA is TGCAGCGTTGAATCTCCGGGGCGGGATGAGCAGTTCTTC.

The DNA for the CDR3 is TGTGCCAGCGGCAGGGACGACAATGAGCAGTTCTTC. Protein: CASGRDDNEQFF. This chain connects TRBV2 to TRBJ2-1; D tentatively fits TRBD1 or TRBD2 (5 bases each). Deletions cut 8 bases from V and 5 bases from J, with 10 bases between. The CDR3 totals 12 residues. From germline, CDR1 is SNHLY and CDR2 FYNNEI. Combining the CDR3 with reference TRBV2 and TRBJ2-1 gives the whole variable domain EPEVTQTPSHQVTQMGQEVILRCVPISNHLYFYWYRQILGQKVEFLVSFYNNEISEKSEIFDDQFSVERPDGSNFTLKIRSTKLEDSAMYFCASGRDDNEQFFGPGTRLTVL.

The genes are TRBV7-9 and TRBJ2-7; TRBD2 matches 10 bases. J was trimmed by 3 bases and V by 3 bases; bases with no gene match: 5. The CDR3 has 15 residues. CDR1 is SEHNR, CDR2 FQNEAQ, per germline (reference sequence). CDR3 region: CASSLGLARGYEQYF. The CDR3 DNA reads TGTGCCAGCAGCTTGGGACTAGCGCGTGGCTACGAGCAGTACTTC. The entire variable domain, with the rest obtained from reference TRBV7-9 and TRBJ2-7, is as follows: DTGVSQNPRHKITKRGQNVTFRCDPISEHNRLYWYRQTLGQGPEFLTYFQNEAQLEKSRLLSDRFSAERPKGSFSTLEIQRTEQGDSAMYLCASSLGLARGYEQYFGPGTRLTVT.